This TCR beta chain originates from a study of T cells in Graves' hyperthyroidism and ophthalmopathy. Germline V lookup: CDR1 SGHDT, CDR2 YYEEEE. The CDR3 has 14 residues. V gave up 2 bases and J gave up 5 bases; unmatched junction bases: 5. This clonotype occurred many times. The antigen remains unidentified. TCR beta CDR3 region amplification was performed from RNA transcripts. First-round RT-PCR targeting the TCR CDR3 was performed with the HTBI primer set. Via MiXCR, TCRdb re-called the multiplex PCR reads, giving one row per CDR3 protein. Among under 300,000 distinct CDR3 sequences listed, 13% to 15% were seen once. Broader study findings: Median prediction lead before ophthalmopathy onset was around 6.9 months with the model. Ophthalmopathy could be told apart from stable hyperthyroidism with a 13 V-J model.

The TCR originated in a woman between 50 and 59 years old with Graves' hyperthyroidism that later progressed to Graves' ophthalmopathy. The sequenced material came from blood. The V and J genes are TRBV5-6 and TRBJ2-3, with TRBD2 matching over 7 bases. Here the CDR3 reads CASSFAGAIDTQYF. CDR3 DNA sequence: TGTGCCAGCAGCTTCGCGGGAGCAATAGATACGCAGTATTTT.